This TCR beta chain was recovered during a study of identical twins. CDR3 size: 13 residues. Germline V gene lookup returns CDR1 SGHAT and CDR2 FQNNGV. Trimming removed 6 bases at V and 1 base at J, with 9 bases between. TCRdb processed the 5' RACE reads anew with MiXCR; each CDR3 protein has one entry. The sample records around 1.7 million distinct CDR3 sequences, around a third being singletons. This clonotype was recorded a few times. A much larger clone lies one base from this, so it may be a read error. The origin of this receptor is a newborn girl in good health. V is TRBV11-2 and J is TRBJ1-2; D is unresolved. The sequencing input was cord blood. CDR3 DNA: TGTGCCAGCAGTTCCCAGGTTAACTATGGCTACACCTTC. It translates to CASSSQVNYGYTF.